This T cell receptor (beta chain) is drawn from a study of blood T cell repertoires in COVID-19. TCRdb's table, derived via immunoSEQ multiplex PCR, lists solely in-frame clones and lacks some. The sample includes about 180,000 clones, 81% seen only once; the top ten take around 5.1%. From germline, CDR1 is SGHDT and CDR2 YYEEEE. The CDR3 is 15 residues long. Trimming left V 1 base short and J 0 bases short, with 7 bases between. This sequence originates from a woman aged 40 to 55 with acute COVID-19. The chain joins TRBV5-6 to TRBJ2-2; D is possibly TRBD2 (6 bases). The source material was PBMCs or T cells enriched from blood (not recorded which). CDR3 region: CASSLTGANTGELFF. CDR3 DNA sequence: TGTGCCAGCAGCTTGACGGGGGCGAACACCGGGGAGCTGTTTTTT.